This T cell receptor (beta chain) was captured by sequencing in a study of molecular identifiers for immune sequencing clone quantification. TCRdb passed the PCR reads through MiXCR, listing each CDR3 protein once. The data hold about half a million distinct CDR3 sequences, with about 20% observed a single time. The CDR3 has 13 amino acids. V dropped 6 bases and J dropped 8 bases, with 14 bases sitting between them. Germline assignment: CDR1 MNHEY and CDR2 SMNVEV (reference sequence). A CD8+CD4-CCR7+CD45RA+ phenotype served as the sorting definition for naive CD8 T cells. This TCR derives from a human donor in good health. Some libraries in this study had Jurkat cell RNA spiked in. The sample was naive CD8+ T cells from blood, with Jurkat cell RNA spiked in. Subset meaning: FACS-sorted CD8+CD4-CCR7+CD45RA+ naive T cells. This chain uses TRBV27 with TRBJ2-1; the D call may be TRBD1 or TRBD2 (5 bases each). CDR3 sequence (DNA): TGTGCCAGCAGGCCGGGACGAGAACATGAGCAGTTCTTC. Its translation is CASRPGREHEQFF.